This TCR beta chain was captured in a study of T cell responses to AZD1222 COVID-19 vaccine. The protocol was immunoSEQ multiplex PCR, while the TCRdb copy is restricted to in-frame clones and leaves out a portion. The table lists 84,000 or so clones, approximately 89% of them singletons. The V gene's germline CDR1 is SGHTA and CDR2 FQGNSA. This CDR3 has 14 residues. Trimming pared 5 bases from V and 6 bases from J, leaving 16 bases between. Study-level findings and limits: Targets within unmutated variant regions were reportedly found for nearly half of spike-specific TCRs.

In regard to this clone: Antigen unknown.

The chain employs TRBV7-2 and TRBJ2-5, with D perhaps TRBD1 (5 bases). Sequenced material: peripheral blood, taken on day 0 of AZD1222 vaccination. This clonotype originated in an adult in good health. The CDR3 sequence is CASSPGPGGKTQYF. The CDR3 DNA sequence: TGTGCCAGCAGCCCAGGGCCCGGCGGAAAGACCCAGTACTTC.